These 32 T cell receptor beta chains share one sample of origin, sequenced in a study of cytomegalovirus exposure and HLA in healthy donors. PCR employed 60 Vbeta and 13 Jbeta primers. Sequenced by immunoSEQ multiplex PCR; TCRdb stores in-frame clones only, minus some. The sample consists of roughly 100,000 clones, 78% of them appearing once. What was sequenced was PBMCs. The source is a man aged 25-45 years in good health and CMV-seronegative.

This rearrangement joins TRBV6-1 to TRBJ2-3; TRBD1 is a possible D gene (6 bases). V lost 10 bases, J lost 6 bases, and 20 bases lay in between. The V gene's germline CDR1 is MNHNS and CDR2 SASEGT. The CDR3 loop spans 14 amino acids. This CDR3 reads CATWGSSTGDTQYF. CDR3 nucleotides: TGTGCCACTTGGGGTTCTAGCACAGGGGATACGCAGTATTTT.

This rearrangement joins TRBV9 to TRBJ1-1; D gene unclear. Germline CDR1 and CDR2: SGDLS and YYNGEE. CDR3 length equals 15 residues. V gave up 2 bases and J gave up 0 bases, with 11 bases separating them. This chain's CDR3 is CASSVGLDLNTEAFF. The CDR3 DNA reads TGTGCCAGCAGCGTTGGACTGGATCTGAACACTGAAGCTTTCTTT.

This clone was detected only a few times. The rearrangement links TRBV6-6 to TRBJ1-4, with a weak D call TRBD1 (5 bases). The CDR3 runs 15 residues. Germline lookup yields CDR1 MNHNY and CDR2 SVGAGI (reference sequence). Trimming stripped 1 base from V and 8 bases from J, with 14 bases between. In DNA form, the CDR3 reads TGTGCCAGCAGTTACTTCGGCAGGGCGGACGAAAAACTGTTTTTT. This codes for CASSYFGRADEKLFF.

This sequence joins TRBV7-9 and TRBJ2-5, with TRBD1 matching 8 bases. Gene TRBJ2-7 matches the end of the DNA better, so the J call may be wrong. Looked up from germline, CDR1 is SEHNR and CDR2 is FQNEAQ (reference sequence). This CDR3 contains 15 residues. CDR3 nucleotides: TGTGCCAGCAGCTTAGCGACAGGGGTGGGCTACGAGCAGTACTTC. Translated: CASSLATGVGYEQYF.

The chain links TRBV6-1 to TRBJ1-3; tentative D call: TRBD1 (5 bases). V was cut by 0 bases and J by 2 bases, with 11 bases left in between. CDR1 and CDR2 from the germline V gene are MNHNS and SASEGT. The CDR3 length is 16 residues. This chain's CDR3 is CASSEALPGAGNTIYF. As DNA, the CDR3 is TGTGCCAGCAGTGAAGCGCTTCCGGGGGCTGGAAACACCATATATTTT.

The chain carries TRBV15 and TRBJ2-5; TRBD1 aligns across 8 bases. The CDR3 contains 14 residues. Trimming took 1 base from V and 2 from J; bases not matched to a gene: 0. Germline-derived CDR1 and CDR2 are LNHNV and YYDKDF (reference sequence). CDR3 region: CATSRGTGQETQYF. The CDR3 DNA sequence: TGTGCCACCAGCAGAGGGACAGGGCAAGAGACCCAGTACTTC.

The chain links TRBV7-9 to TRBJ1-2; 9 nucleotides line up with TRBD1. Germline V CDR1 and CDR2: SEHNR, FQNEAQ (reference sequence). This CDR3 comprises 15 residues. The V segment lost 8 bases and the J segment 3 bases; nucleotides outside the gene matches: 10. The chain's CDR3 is CASGMGQGNDYGYTF. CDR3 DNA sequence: TGTGCCAGCGGCATGGGACAGGGTAATGACTATGGCTACACCTTC. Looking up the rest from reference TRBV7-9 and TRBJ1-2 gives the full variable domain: DTGVSQNPRHKITKRGQNVTFRCDPISEHNRLYWYRQTLGQGPEFLTYFQNEAQLEKSRLLSDRFSAERPKGSFSTLEIQRTEQGDSAMYLCASGMGQGNDYGYTFGSGTRLTVV.

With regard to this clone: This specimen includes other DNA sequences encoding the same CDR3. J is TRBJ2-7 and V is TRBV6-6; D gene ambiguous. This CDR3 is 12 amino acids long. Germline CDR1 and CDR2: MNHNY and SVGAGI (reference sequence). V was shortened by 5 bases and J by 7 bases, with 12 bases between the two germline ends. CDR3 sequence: CASSPTVKEQYF. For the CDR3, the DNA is TGTGCCAGCAGTCCTACCGTCAAGGAGCAGTACTTC.

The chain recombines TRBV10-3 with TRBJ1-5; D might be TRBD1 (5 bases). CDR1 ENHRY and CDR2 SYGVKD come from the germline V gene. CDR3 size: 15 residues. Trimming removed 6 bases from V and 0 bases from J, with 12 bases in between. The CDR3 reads CAISGGRDSNQPQHF. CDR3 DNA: TGTGCCATCAGCGGGGGAAGGGATAGCAATCAGCCCCAGCATTTT.

CDR3 loop: CASSNTGTGIQPQHF. The CDR3 DNA sequence: TGTGCCAGCAGCAATACCGGGACAGGGATTCAGCCCCAGCATTTT. The gene calls are TRBV7-9 and TRBJ1-5; 9 nucleotides agree with TRBD1. The CDR3 loop spans 15 amino acids. With 5 bases clipped from V and 6 bases from J, the junction kept 8 bases outside the gene matches. Per germline, CDR1 SEHNR and CDR2 FQNEAQ (reference sequence).

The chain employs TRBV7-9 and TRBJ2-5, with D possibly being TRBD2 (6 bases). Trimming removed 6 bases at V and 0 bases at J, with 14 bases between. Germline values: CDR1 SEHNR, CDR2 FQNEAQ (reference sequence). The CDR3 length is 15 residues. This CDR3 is CASSLRLDHQETQYF. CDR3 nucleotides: TGTGCCAGCAGTCTTAGACTAGATCACCAAGAGACCCAGTACTTC.

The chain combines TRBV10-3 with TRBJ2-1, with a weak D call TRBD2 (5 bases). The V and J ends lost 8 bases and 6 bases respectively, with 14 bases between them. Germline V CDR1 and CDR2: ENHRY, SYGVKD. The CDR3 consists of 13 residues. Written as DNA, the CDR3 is TGTGCCATCGGGAGAGAAGCGGCCAATGAGCAGTTCTTC. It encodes CAIGREAANEQFF.

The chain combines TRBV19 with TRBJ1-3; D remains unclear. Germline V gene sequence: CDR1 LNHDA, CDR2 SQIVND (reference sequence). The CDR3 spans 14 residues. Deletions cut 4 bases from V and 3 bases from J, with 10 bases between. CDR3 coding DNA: TGTGCCAGTAGTACTACAGAGATTGGAAACACCATATATTTT. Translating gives CASSTTEIGNTIYF.

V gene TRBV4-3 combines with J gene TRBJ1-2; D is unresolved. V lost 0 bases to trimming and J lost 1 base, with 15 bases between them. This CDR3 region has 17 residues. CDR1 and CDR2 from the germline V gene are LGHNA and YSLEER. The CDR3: CASSQETEYQINYGYTF. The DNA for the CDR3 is TGCGCCAGCAGCCAAGAAACAGAATACCAGATTAACTATGGCTACACCTTC.

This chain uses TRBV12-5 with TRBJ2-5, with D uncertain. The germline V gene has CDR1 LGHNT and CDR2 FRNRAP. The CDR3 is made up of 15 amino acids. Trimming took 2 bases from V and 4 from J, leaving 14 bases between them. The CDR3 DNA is TGTGCTAGTGGTTTGCCGTACCCGGTTGGAGAGACCCAGTACTTC. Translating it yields CASGLPYPVGETQYF.

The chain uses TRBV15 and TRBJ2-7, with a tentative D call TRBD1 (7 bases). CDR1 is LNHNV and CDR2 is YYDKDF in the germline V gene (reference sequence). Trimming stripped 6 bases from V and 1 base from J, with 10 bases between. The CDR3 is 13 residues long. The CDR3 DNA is TGTGCCACCAGGGAGGGGGCTTCCTACGAGCAGTACTTC. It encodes CATREGASYEQYF.

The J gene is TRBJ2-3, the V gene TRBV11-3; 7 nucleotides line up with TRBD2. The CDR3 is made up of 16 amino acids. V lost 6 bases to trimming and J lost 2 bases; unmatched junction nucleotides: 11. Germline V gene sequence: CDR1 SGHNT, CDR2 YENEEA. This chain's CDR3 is CASSYGLGSNTDTQYF. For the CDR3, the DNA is TGTGCCAGCAGTTATGGACTAGGTAGCAACACAGATACGCAGTATTTT.

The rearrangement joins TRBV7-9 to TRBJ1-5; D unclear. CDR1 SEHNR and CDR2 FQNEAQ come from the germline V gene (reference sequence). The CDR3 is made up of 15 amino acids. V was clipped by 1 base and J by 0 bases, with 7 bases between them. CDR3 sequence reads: CASSLGQYSNQPQHF. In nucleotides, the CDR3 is TGTGCCAGCAGCTTAGGGCAGTATAGCAATCAGCCCCAGCATTTT.

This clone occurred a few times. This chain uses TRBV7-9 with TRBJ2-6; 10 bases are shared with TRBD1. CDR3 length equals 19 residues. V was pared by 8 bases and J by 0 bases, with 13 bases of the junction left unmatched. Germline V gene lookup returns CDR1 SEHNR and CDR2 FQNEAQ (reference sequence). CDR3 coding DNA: TGTGCCAGCCAAGGGGAAGGACAGGGGGTATACTCTGGGGCCAACGTCCTGACTTTC. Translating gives CASQGEGQGVYSGANVLTF.

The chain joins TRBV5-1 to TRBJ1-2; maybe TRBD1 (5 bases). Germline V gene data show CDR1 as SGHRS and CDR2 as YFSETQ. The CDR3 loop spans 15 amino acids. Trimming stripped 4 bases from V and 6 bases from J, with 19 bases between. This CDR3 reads CASSPGGGLVDGYTF. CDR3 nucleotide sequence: TGCGCCAGCAGCCCGGGGGGGGGACTCGTGGATGGCTACACCTTC.

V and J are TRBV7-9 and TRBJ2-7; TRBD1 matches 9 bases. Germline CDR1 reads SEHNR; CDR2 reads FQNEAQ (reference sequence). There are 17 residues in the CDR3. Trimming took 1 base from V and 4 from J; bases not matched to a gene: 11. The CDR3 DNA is TGTGCCAGCAGCTTAGAGTCCGGGACAGGGTACTATTACGAGCAGTACTTC. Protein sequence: CASSLESGTGYYYEQYF. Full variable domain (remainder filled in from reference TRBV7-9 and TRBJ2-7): DTGVSQNPRHKITKRGQNVTFRCDPISEHNRLYWYRQTLGQGPEFLTYFQNEAQLEKSRLLSDRFSAERPKGSFSTLEIQRTEQGDSAMYLCASSLESGTGYYYEQYFGPGTRLTVT.

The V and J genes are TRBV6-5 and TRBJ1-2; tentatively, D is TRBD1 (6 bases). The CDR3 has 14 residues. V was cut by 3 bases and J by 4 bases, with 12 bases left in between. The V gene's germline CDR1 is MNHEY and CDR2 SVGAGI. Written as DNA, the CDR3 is TGTGCCAGCAGTTATACAGGGAAGTCCTATGGCTACACCTTC. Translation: CASSYTGKSYGYTF.

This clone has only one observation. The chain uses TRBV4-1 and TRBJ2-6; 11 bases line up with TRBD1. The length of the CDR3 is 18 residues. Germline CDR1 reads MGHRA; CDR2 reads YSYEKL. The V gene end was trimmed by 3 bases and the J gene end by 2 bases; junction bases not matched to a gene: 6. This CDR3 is CASSHASGQGAGANVLTF. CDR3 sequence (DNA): TGCGCCAGCAGCCACGCCTCGGGACAGGGGGCTGGGGCCAACGTCCTGACTTTC.

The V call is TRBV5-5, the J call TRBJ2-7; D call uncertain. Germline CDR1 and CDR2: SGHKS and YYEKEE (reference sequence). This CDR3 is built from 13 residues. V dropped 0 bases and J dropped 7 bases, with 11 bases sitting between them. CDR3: CASSLDGLREQYF. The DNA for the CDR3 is TGTGCCAGCAGCTTGGACGGGTTACGGGAGCAGTACTTC.

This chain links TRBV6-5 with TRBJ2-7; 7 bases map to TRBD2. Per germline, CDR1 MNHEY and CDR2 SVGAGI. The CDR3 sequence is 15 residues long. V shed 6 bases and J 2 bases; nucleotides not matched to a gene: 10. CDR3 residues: CASRGGGASPYEQYF. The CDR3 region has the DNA TGTGCCAGCAGGGGCGGGGGAGCGAGCCCCTACGAGCAGTACTTC.

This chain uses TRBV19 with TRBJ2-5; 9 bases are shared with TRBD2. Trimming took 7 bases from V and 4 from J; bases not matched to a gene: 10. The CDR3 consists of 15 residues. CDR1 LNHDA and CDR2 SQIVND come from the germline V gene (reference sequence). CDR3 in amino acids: CASKLSGRFGETQYF. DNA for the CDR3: TGTGCCAGTAAGTTGAGCGGGAGGTTTGGAGAGACCCAGTACTTC.

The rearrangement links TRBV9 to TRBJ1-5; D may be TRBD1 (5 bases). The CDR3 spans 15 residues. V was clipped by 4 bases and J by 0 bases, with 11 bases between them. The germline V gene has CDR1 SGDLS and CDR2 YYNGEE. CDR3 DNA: TGTGCCAGCAGCCCAGGGACTGTTAGCAATCAGCCCCAGCATTTT. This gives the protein CASSPGTVSNQPQHF.

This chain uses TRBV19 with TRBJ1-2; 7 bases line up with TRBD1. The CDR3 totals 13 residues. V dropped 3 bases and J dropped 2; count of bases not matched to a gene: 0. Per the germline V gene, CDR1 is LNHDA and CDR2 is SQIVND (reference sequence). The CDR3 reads CASSMTGNYGYTF. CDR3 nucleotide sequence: TGTGCCAGTAGTATGACAGGGAACTATGGCTACACCTTC.

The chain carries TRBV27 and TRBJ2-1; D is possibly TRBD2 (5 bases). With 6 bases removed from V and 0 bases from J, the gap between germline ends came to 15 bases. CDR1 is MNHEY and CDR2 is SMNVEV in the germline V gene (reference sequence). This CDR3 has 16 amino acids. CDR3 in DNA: TGTGCCAGCAGCCCAGACTTCGCGGGCTCCTACAATGAGCAGTTCTTC. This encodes CASSPDFAGSYNEQFF.

CDR3 sequence: CASNRQGADTEAFF. The CDR3 DNA sequence: TGCGCCAGCAATAGACAGGGGGCAGATACTGAAGCTTTCTTT. J is TRBJ1-1 and V is TRBV10-2; 10 positions agree with TRBD1. The V and J ends lost 7 bases and 5 bases, in that order; junction bases with no gene match: 7. The V gene's germline CDR1 is WSHSY and CDR2 SAAADI. The CDR3 extends over 14 amino acids.

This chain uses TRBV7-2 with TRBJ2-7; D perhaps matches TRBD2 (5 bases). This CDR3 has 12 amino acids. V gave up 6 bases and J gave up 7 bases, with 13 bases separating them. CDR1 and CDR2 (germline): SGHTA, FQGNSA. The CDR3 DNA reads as TGTGCCAGCAGTGCCCGGGGAGCGGAGCAGTACTTC. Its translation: CASSARGAEQYF.

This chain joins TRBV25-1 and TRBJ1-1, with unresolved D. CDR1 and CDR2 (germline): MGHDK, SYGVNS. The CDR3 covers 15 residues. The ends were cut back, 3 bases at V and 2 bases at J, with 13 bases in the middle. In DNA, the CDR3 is TGTGCCAGCAGTGACTCATTGGGCCGAAACACTGAAGCTTTCTTT. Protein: CASSDSLGRNTEAFF.